The entry below describes one T cell receptor (beta chain). Antigen: not known. The data stem from a study of T cells in Graves' hyperthyroidism and ophthalmopathy. Study findings and constraints: Ophthalmopathy and stable hyperthyroidism were separated by a 13 V-J model.

TCR beta CDR3 sequences were amplified from RNA transcripts. A set of HTBI primers served as the primers for a first-round RT-PCR of the TCR CDR3. TCRdb independently ran MiXCR on the multiplex PCR reads; one entry per CDR3 protein. The sample consists of 600,000 to 750,000 distinct CDR3 sequences, approximately 15% of them appearing once. This TCR derives from a man aged 45 to 65 with Graves' hyperthyroidism. The sample comprised blood.

The chain's CDR3 is CSVDGTRTSTDTQYF. CDR3 coding DNA: TGCAGCGTTGATGGGACCCGGACTAGCACAGATACGCAGTATTTT. The chain is built from TRBV29-1 and TRBJ2-3; D may be TRBD1 or TRBD2 (5 bases each). Trimming took off 3 bases at V and 0 bases at J, with 13 bases between the two ends. Looked up from germline, CDR1 is SQVTM and CDR2 is ANQGSEA. The CDR3 contains 15 residues.